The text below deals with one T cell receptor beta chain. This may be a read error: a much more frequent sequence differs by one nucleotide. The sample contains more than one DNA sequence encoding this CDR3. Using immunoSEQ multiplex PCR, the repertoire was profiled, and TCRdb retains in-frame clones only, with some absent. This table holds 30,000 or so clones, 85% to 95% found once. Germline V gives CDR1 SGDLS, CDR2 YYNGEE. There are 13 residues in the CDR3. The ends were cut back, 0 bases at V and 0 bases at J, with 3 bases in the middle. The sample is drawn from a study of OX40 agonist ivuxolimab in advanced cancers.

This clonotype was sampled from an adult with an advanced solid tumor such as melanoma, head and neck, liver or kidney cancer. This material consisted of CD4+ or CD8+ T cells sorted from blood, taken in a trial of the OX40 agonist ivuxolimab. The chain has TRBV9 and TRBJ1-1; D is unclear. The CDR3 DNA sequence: TGTGCCAGCAGCGTAGGCATGAACACTGAAGCTTTCTTT. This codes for CASSVGMNTEAFF.